This T cell receptor (beta chain) is from a study of blood T cell repertoires in COVID-19. Study-level information: Material from acute and convalescent COVID-19 was sourced from the United States, Italy and Spain.

Germline-derived CDR1 and CDR2 are MGHRA and YSYEKL. Trimming took off 1 base at V and 0 bases at J, with 6 bases between the two ends. The CDR3 has 14 residues. The data were produced by immunoSEQ multiplex PCR, yet TCRdb's version contains in-frame clones alone and is incomplete. Counted here are roughly 410,000 clones, 80% to 90% occurring once; the ten biggest clones make up approximately 2.4%. Sequenced input: peripheral blood. The V call is TRBV4-1, the J call TRBJ1-1; no clear D gene. This receptor was obtained from a woman aged 60-70 years with COVID-19, enrolled during active disease. CDR3 region: CASSQGDMNTEAFF. CDR3 coding DNA: TGCGCCAGCAGCCAAGGAGACATGAACACTGAAGCTTTCTTT.